A single sample gave rise to the 19 T cell receptor beta chains below, sequenced in a study of CD8+CD57+ T cells in acquired aplastic anemia. It was genomic DNA that served as the template for profiling TCR beta VDJ and CDR3. One entry per CDR3 protein, called by TCRdb with MiXCR from the reads. This sample has roughly 80,000 distinct CDR3 sequences, with roughly two thirds found just once. Patients chosen for sequencing had CD8+CD57+ cells that had expanded, as shown by flow cytometry. The sample comprised sorted CD4+, CD8+, or CD8+CD57+ T cells (not recorded which) from PBMCs. The receptors stem from a human donor with aplastic anemia.

The chain combines TRBV7-2 with TRBJ2-5; TRBD1 matches at 12 bases. There are 15 residues in the CDR3. Unmatched junction bases numbered 6, after V lost 6 bases and J lost 4 bases. The germline V gene encodes CDR1 SGHTA and CDR2 FQGNSA. CDR3 loop: CASRRDRGLGETQYF. In nucleotides, the CDR3 is TGTGCCAGCAGGAGGGACAGGGGGCTTGGAGAGACCCAGTACTTC.

The rearrangement links TRBV6-1 to TRBJ2-7, with 9 bases that match TRBD2. With V trimmed by 6 bases and J by 7 bases, 7 bases remained unmatched. CDR1 is MNHNS, CDR2 SASEGT, per germline. The CDR3 runs 13 residues. CDR3 residues: CASSPGTSLEQYF. CDR3 DNA: TGTGCCAGCAGCCCGGGGACTAGCCTGGAGCAGTACTTC.

The chain carries TRBV20-1 and TRBJ2-2; TRBD2 is a possible D gene (6 bases). The CDR3 length is 17 residues. The V gene lost 5 bases and the J gene lost 0 bases, with 19 bases spanning the gap. From germline, CDR1 is DFQATT and CDR2 SNEGSKA (reference sequence). CDR3 bases: TGCAGTGCTCACAACAGTCGTAGCGGAACGAACACCGGGGAGCTGTTTTTT. Its translation: CSAHNSRSGTNTGELFF.

The J gene is TRBJ1-6, the V gene TRBV7-3; no clear D. The CDR3 is 13 amino acids. Trimming removed 2 bases from V and 8 bases from J, with 7 bases in between. Germline CDR1 SGHTA, CDR2 FQGTGA. The DNA for the CDR3 is TGTGCCAGCAGCTTAGTGGCAGATTCACCCCTCCACTTT. Translating gives CASSLVADSPLHF.

The chain has TRBV2 and TRBJ2-5, with D possibly being TRBD2 (5 bases). Germline CDR1 reads SNHLY; CDR2 reads FYNNEI. Trimming shortened V by 8 bases and J by 2 bases, and 12 bases separated the two germline ends. The CDR3 has 13 residues. This CDR3 is CASGERSQETQYF. The CDR3 DNA is TGTGCCAGCGGAGAGCGGTCTCAAGAGACCCAGTACTTC.

The chain recombines TRBV11-1 with TRBJ2-1; TRBD2 is a possible D gene (5 bases). V shed 0 bases and J shed 4 bases, with 7 bases lying between them. This CDR3 has 14 residues. Germline V lookup: CDR1 SGHAT, CDR2 FQDESV (reference sequence). The CDR3 coding sequence is TGTGCCAGCAGCTTAGCTGGGAGTTACAATGAGCAGTTCTTC. It is translated as CASSLAGSYNEQFF.

The table lists this clonotype with many counts. V is TRBV2 and J is TRBJ1-6; D is possibly TRBD1 (6 bases). This CDR3 region has 13 residues. Per germline, CDR1 SNHLY and CDR2 FYNNEI. V gave up 5 bases and J gave up 14 bases, with 16 bases separating them. The CDR3 protein is CASSRDNPKALHF. As DNA, the CDR3 is TGTGCCAGCAGTCGGGACAACCCAAAGGCCCTCCACTTT.

This clonotype was detected only a few times. The J gene is TRBJ1-6, the V gene TRBV9; D is uncertain. V lost 0 bases and J 8 bases, leaving 12 bases between the germline ends. CDR1 is SGDLS, CDR2 YYNGEE, per germline. The CDR3 runs 15 residues. In nucleotides, the CDR3 is TGTGCCAGCAGCGTAGCGAGAGAGAGGGATTCACCCCTCCACTTT. Its translation is CASSVARERDSPLHF.

This chain connects TRBV7-3 to TRBJ2-2, with D hard to call. This CDR3 spans 12 amino acids. CDR1 is SGHTA, CDR2 FQGTGA, per germline. V gave up 3 bases and J gave up 6 bases, with 5 bases separating them. CDR3 nucleotides: TGTGCCAGCAGCTTCTTAGCCGGGGAGCTGTTTTTT. Amino acids: CASSFLAGELFF.

This chain uses TRBV10-3 with TRBJ1-6; the match to TRBD1 covers 7 bases. The CDR3 loop spans 15 amino acids. J was trimmed by 10 bases and V by 7 bases; bases with no gene match: 13. Per the germline V gene, CDR1 is ENHRY and CDR2 is SYGVKD. CDR3 sequence (DNA): TGTGCCATCACCAAGACCGGGGCAGGGGGGTCACCCCTCCACTTT. It codes for CAITKTGAGGSPLHF.

This clonotype came up once. The V gene is TRBV10-3, the J gene TRBJ2-5; 8 bases are shared with TRBD1. The CDR3 spans 18 residues. Losses at the gene ends were 5 bases for V and 2 bases for J; bases not matched to a gene: 16. CDR1 is ENHRY and CDR2 is SYGVKD in the germline V gene. CDR3 protein: CAISYDRGTWTEQETQYF. The CDR3 nucleotides are TGTGCCATCAGTTACGACAGGGGCACATGGACAGAGCAAGAGACCCAGTACTTC.

This clonotype was seen repeatedly, ten times or more. The rearrangement uses TRBV27 and TRBJ2-7; tentatively, D is TRBD1 or TRBD2 (5 bases each). Germline-derived CDR1 and CDR2 are MNHEY and SMNVEV (reference sequence). The CDR3 length is 14 residues. Trimming cost V 7 bases and J 4 bases, with 17 bases left between them. CDR3 loop: CASTRTGTVYEQYF. CDR3 sequence (DNA): TGTGCCAGCACCCGAACCGGGACGGTTTACGAGCAGTACTTC.

The chain is built from TRBV10-2 and TRBJ1-5; D uncertain. CDR3 length: 12 residues. V lost 7 bases, J lost 7 bases, and 11 bases lay in between. Germline CDR1 and CDR2: WSHSY and SAAADI. In DNA, the CDR3 is TGCGCCAGCATGGGATGGAGACAGCCCCAGCATTTT. This translates into CASMGWRQPQHF.

A word on this clonotype: A much larger clone sits a single nucleotide away, making a read error possible. The chain is built from TRBV7-8 and TRBJ2-7; TRBD2 matches 16 bases. Per the germline V gene, CDR1 is SGHVS and CDR2 is FQNEAQ. V was pared by 5 bases and J by 6 bases, with 7 bases of the junction left unmatched. CDR3 length equals 16 residues. The CDR3 region is CASSVGLAGGGAEQYF. For the CDR3, the DNA is TGTGCCAGCAGCGTGGGACTAGCGGGAGGGGGAGCCGAGCAGTACTTC.

Note on this clonotype: Germline and junction disagree at one end, which may indicate a read error. The chain couples TRBV10-2 to TRBJ2-7; D may be TRBD2 (7 bases). The germline gives CDR1 WSHSY, CDR2 SAAADI. There are 14 residues in the CDR3. The CDR3 loop reads CASIEGGVDYEQYF. CDR3 nucleotide sequence: TGCGCCAGCATTGAGGGGGGGGTGGACTACGAGCAGTACTTC.

V usage is TRBV29-1 and J usage is TRBJ2-7; 8 positions match TRBD1. This CDR3 comprises 13 residues. Germline-derived CDR1 and CDR2 are SQVTM and ANQGSEA. J gave up 3 bases and V 7 bases, and 8 bases lay outside the gene matches. The CDR3 DNA follows: TGCAGCGCCCAGCGGACAGGGTTCTACGAGCAGTACTTC. Translation gives CSAQRTGFYEQYF.

This clonotype was recorded once. The gene calls are TRBV29-1 and TRBJ1-1; D may be TRBD1 (6 bases). Germline CDR1 reads SQVTM; CDR2 reads ANQGSEA. This CDR3 has 13 amino acids. V lost 7 bases and J lost 11, with 23 bases in between. The CDR3 DNA sequence: TGCAGCGGGCGGGGACTGGGGGGGCGTTCGGCTTTCTTT. This sequence encodes CSGRGLGGRSAFF. Filled out from reference TRBV29-1 and TRBJ1-1, the complete variable domain reads SAVISQKPSRDICQRGTSLTIQCQVDSQVTMMFWYRQQPGQSLTLIATANQGSEATYESGFVIDKFPISRPNLTFSTLTVSNMSPEDSSIYLCSGRGLGGRSAFFGQGTRLTVV.

This clonotype was recorded at least ten times. This chain links TRBV7-9 with TRBJ2-7; no reliable D call. Germline CDR1 SEHNR, CDR2 FQNEAQ (reference sequence). This CDR3 has 14 residues. The V and J ends lost 5 bases and 5 bases respectively, with 16 bases between them. The CDR3 here is CASSLGPGLDEQYF. CDR3 bases: TGTGCCAGCAGCCTCGGGCCTGGTCTCGACGAGCAGTACTTC. Full variable domain (remainder filled in from reference TRBV7-9 and TRBJ2-7): DTGVSQNPRHKITKRGQNVTFRCDPISEHNRLYWYRQTLGQGPEFLTYFQNEAQLEKSRLLSDRFSAERPKGSFSTLEIQRTEQGDSAMYLCASSLGPGLDEQYFGPGTRLTVT.

The chain couples TRBV15 to TRBJ2-1; 7 bases map to TRBD2. This CDR3 contains 19 residues. From germline, CDR1 is LNHNV and CDR2 YYDKDF (reference sequence). J gave up 0 bases and V 0 bases, and 11 bases lay outside the gene matches. CDR3 amino acids: CATSRDWGSLANSYNEQFF. The CDR3 DNA is TGTGCCACCAGCAGAGATTGGGGTTCACTAGCGAACTCCTACAATGAGCAGTTCTTC. Together with reference TRBV15 and TRBJ2-1, the CDR3 gives the full variable domain: DAMVIQNPRYQVTQFGKPVTLSCSQTLNHNVMYWYQQKSSQAPKLLFHYYDKDFNNEADTPDNFQSRRPNTSFCFLDIRSPGLGDTAMYLCATSRDWGSLANSYNEQFFGPGTRLTVL.